This is a list of T cell receptor beta chains from one sample in a study of blood T cell repertoires in COVID-19. Sequencing was performed with immunoSEQ multiplex PCR; in TCRdb, only in-frame clones are kept and a portion is missing. The sample shows about 180,000 clones, 82% of them seen only once. The sequenced material came from peripheral blood. The receptors originated from a woman in her 70s with acute or convalescent COVID-19. Each CDR3 is given with its conserved first and last residue. D genes are given only for firm matches. Expanded clones are given a class, and other clones once, few, many or no size at all.

d_call,clone_size,v_call,cdr3_aa
TRBD1,once,TRBV6-1,CASSEVTGGTEAFF
.,.,TRBV7-3,CASSQLGGGSPTEAFF
TRBD2,.,TRBV14,CASIPPLLRGGLETQYF
TRBD1,.,TRBV28,CASSWRTGVGGYTF
.,.,TRBV6-2/TRBV6-3,CASSYPEDNSPLHF
TRBD1,.,TRBV28,CASTVPGQGLSGNTIYF
.,.,TRBV18,CASSPSGGQENTIYF
TRBD2,.,TRBV6-4,CASRTGTSGGYWYEQYF
.,.,TRBV7-2,CASSMGEAETQYF
.,.,TRBV18,CASSPGRVDNQPQHF
.,.,TRBV30,CAWRLGQDTFNLHF
.,once,TRBV2,CASSERDLATQYF
TRBD1,once,TRBV30,CAWSGDSRNQPQHF
TRBD1,few,TRBV5-1,CASSLAKGPGGPYGYTF
.,.,TRBV7-8,CASSRNEQFF
TRBD1,.,TRBV13,CASSPGTVVGGYTF
.,few,TRBV11-2,CASRTLAVEAFF
.,.,TRBV7-2,CASSLDRAVNYGYTF
TRBD1,.,TRBV7-9,CASSSGRDSMNTEAFF
.,.,TRBV6-5,CATGRESYEQYF
.,.,TRBV7-9,CASSFAGDFEAFF
TRBD1,.,TRBV5-1,CASSGQVGTGELFF
.,few,TRBV5-1,CASTMLGGTVNNSPLHF
.,.,TRBV7-2,CASSLRVETEAFF
.,.,TRBV2,CASSDPTSYGYTF
.,.,TRBV24-1,CATSDPQGPNYGYTF
TRBD2,.,TRBV10-2,CASIGLAGAKDEQYF
TRBD2,.,TRBV7-2,CASSLNRGGRTDTQYF
.,.,TRBV5-4,CASSMGGVKAYEQYF
.,.,TRBV29-1,CSGQITGELFF
.,.,TRBV18,CASSPGLNEKLFF
TRBD2,.,TRBV28,CASGVSGPSTDTQYF
TRBD1,.,TRBV6-5,CASETGTDNQPQHF
.,.,TRBV27,CATAGRSGEKLFF
.,few,TRBV29-1,CSSEGGVGYTF
TRBD1,.,TRBV5-4,CASSSGQGVTEAFF
TRBD1,.,TRBV11-3,CASSLPGTDTDTQYF
TRBD2,.,TRBV5-1,CASSIGLAVNNEQFF
TRBD1,.,TRBV28,CASSSPSGTGYYGYTF
TRBD1,.,TRBV7-2,CASSLGQGPSGNTIYF
TRBD2,.,TRBV5-1,CASQRDTTDTQYF
TRBD2,.,TRBV18,CASSLTIRDYYNEQFF
TRBD1,few,TRBV28,CASSSAGGINQPQHF
.,.,TRBV29-1,CSVSSADGYTF
.,few,TRBV6-2/TRBV6-3,CASSYFIKGQRNQPQHF
.,.,TRBV5-1,CASTGRQGSYEQYF